This T cell receptor beta chain was observed in a study of T cell clones after liver transplantation. Study observations and caveats: Low donor cell numbers restricted donor-reactive repertoire measurement in a couple of subjects.

Concerning this clone itself: Its antigen is not known.

Assay: immunoSEQ multiplex PCR; the TCRdb copy retains only in-frame clones and omits some. Among over 70,000 clones listed, 80% were seen once. The CDR3 is 16 amino acids. Deletions cut 0 bases from V and 0 bases from J, with 9 bases between. CDR1 is SGHRS and CDR2 is YFSETQ in the germline V gene. V gene TRBV5-1 combines with J gene TRBJ1-4; unclear D gene. Specimen: CD4+ T cells from blood, collected 12 months after liver transplant. The TCR comes from a human patient who received a liver transplant. Part of the T cells may come from the graft donor. The CDR3 DNA sequence: TGCGCCAGCAGCTTGGACACGTCTCCAACTAATGAAAAACTGTTTTTT. Its protein is CASSLDTSPTNEKLFF.